These 5 T cell receptor beta chains originate from one sample sequenced in a study of post-analysis software for immune sequencing data. General study points: When patients were compared with controls, about 5 TRBV segments were more frequent, TRBV5-6, TRBV5-1 and TRBV20-1 among them.

Which antigens these TCRs recognize remains unknown. Researchers reported that TCR beta cDNA libraries carried unique molecular identifiers. Using its own MiXCR run on the PCR reads, TCRdb lists one record per CDR3 protein. The table has hundreds of thousands of distinct CDR3 sequences, just under 30% seen once. The material sequenced was blood. Receptors originate from a girl aged 10 to 17 with multiple sclerosis.

Only a few counts were recorded for this clonotype. The chain couples TRBV24-1 to TRBJ2-5; perhaps TRBD1 as D (6 bases). The V gene lost 3 bases and the J gene lost 1 base, with 20 bases spanning the gap. The germline CDR1 and CDR2 sequences are KGHDR and SFDVKD. This CDR3 is built from 18 residues. The CDR3 region has the DNA TGTGCCACCAGTGATAGCTCCCCTCAACAGGGTCCCCAAGAGACCCAGTACTTC. Protein sequence: CATSDSSPQQGPQETQYF.

The chain combines TRBV7-2 with TRBJ1-5; TRBD1 matches at 10 bases. V was pared by 10 bases and J by 2 bases, with 8 bases of the junction left unmatched. Germline lookup yields CDR1 SGHTA and CDR2 FQGNSA. The CDR3 contains 15 residues. The DNA for the CDR3 is TGTGCCACCCAGACCGGGACAGGGGGCAATCAGCCCCAGCATTTT. Protein: CATQTGTGGNQPQHF.

The chain links TRBV7-2 to TRBJ2-1; perhaps TRBD1 as D (5 bases). Germline V gene lookup returns CDR1 SGHTA and CDR2 FQGNSA. Trimming stripped 5 bases from V and 9 bases from J, with 17 bases between. The CDR3 runs 14 residues. Here the CDR3 reads CASSPGLGLREQFF. CDR3 DNA: TGTGCCAGCAGCCCCGGGTTGGGGCTTCGTGAGCAGTTCTTC.

CDR3 sequence reads: CASSGGVRRTDTQYF. The DNA for the CDR3 is TGTGCCAGCAGTGGGGGTGTCCGACGCACAGATACGCAGTATTTT. The rearrangement uses TRBV28 and TRBJ2-3; the D call may be TRBD1 or TRBD2 (5 bases each). Germline lookup yields CDR1 MDHEN and CDR2 SYDVKM. The length of the CDR3 is 15 residues. Trimming took off 5 bases at V and 1 base at J, with 13 bases between the two ends.

This clonotype showed up just a few times. The J gene is TRBJ2-5, the V gene TRBV12-3 or TRBV12-4, with D perhaps TRBD2 (5 bases). The length of the CDR3 is 13 residues. Trimming took 4 bases from V and 8 from J, leaving 14 bases between them. For the CDR3, the DNA is TGTGCCAGCAGTTCTCTGAGGGCCGACACCCAGTACTTC. Its protein product is CASSSLRADTQYF.